Shown below are 13 T cell receptor beta chains from a single sample sequenced in a study of T cell clusters in autoimmune cytopenias. One tube held mixed TRB-A and TRB-B primer pools for touch-down PCR. With the multiplex PCR reads reprocessed, TCRdb shows one record per CDR3 protein and no DNA. The table for this sample gives roughly 11,000 distinct CDR3 sequences. Each sample's input was 250 to 300 ng genomic DNA, 38,000 or so genome equivalents. The data were also submitted as part of a second study, on T cell repertoires in aging, cancer and after chemotherapy.

Sequencing was done on a sample of peripheral blood. These receptors were obtained from a human donor in good health.

The chain is built from TRBV6-6 and TRBJ1-5. Germline CDR1 and CDR2: MNHNY and SVGAGI (reference sequence). The CDR3 length is 14 residues. This CDR3 reads CASSPNSRYQPQHF.

The genes are TRBV7-2 and TRBJ2-3; TCRdb lists TRBD1, though no DNA is available to test this call. The CDR3 length is 13 residues. Germline-derived CDR1 and CDR2 are SGHTA and FQGNSA. This CDR3 reads CASSLGMSDTQYF. Together with reference TRBV7-2 and TRBJ2-3, the CDR3 gives the full variable domain: GAGVSQSPSNKVTEKGKDVELRCDPISGHTALYWYRQSLGQGLEFLIYFQGNSAPDKSGLPSDRFSAERTGGSVSTLTIQRTQQEDSAVYLCASSLGMSDTQYFGPGTRLTVL.

The rearrangement links TRBV7-2 to TRBJ2-5; TCRdb picks TRBD2, but there is no DNA to check that call. This CDR3 is 14 amino acids long. The germline V gene has CDR1 SGHTA and CDR2 FQGNSA. This CDR3 is CASSPRLVGETQYF.

This chain joins TRBV5-1 and TRBJ2-1. The germline CDR1 and CDR2 sequences are SGHRS and YFSETQ. This CDR3 has 15 amino acids. The CDR3 here is CASRRTVSSYNEQFF.

V gene TRBV12-3 or TRBV12-4 combines with J gene TRBJ2-1; TCRdb calls TRBD1, which cannot be checked without DNA. The CDR3 is 15 amino acids. Here the CDR3 reads CASSLGRGWHNEQFF.

V usage is TRBV5-6 and J usage is TRBJ2-3; the TRBD1 assignment by TCRdb is unverifiable without DNA. Per germline, CDR1 SGHDT and CDR2 YYEEEE. The CDR3 spans 16 residues. CDR3 sequence: CASRTGTGWATDTQYF. Full variable domain (rest looked up from reference TRBV5-6 and TRBJ2-3): DAGVTQSPTHLIKTRGQQVTLRCSPKSGHDTVSWYQQALGQGPQFIFQYYEEEERQRGNFPDRFSGHQFPNYSSELNVNALLLGDSALYLCASRTGTGWATDTQYFGPGTRLTVL.

Here the CDR3 reads CASSIGTGNQPQHF. The V gene is TRBV19, the J gene TRBJ1-5; TCRdb's assignment of TRBD1 cannot be checked, as there is no DNA. Germline CDR1 and CDR2: LNHDA and SQIVND (reference sequence). This CDR3 is built from 14 residues.

The V call is TRBV5-6, the J call TRBJ1-2; TCRdb returns TRBD1, unconfirmable since there is no DNA. The CDR3 contains 14 residues. Germline V CDR1 and CDR2: SGHDT, YYEEEE. CDR3 residues: CASSVGGAGYGYTF. Complete variable domain (other parts from reference TRBV5-6 and TRBJ1-2): DAGVTQSPTHLIKTRGQQVTLRCSPKSGHDTVSWYQQALGQGPQFIFQYYEEEERQRGNFPDRFSGHQFPNYSSELNVNALLLGDSALYLCASSVGGAGYGYTFGSGTRLTVV.

This clonotype is classed as medium-sized (0.01 to 0.1%) by frequency. The chain joins TRBV6-1 to TRBJ2-5; there is no DNA to check the TCRdb D call of TRBD1. The germline V gene encodes CDR1 MNHNS and CDR2 SASEGT. This CDR3 is built from 16 residues. CDR3 in amino acids: CASSEGRGPRGETQYF.

By frequency, this clonotype registers medium-sized. The chain carries TRBV29-1 and TRBJ2-3; TCRdb designates TRBD2, a call that cannot be tested without DNA. This CDR3 is built from 13 residues. Germline V gives CDR1 SQVTM, CDR2 ANQGSEA. The CDR3 loop reads CSVERDSADTQYF.

The chain carries TRBV5-4 and TRBJ1-2. The CDR3 has 12 residues. Germline CDR1 reads SGHNT; CDR2 reads YYREEE (reference sequence). This CDR3 reads CASSLGHYGYTF.

V is TRBV6-5 and J is TRBJ1-3; TCRdb's D call of TRBD1 is untestable without DNA. The CDR3 consists of 14 residues. CDR1 and CDR2 (germline): MNHEY, SVGAGI. The chain's CDR3 is CASSPGQGGNTIYF.

V and J are TRBV5-5 and TRBJ2-5; TCRdb calls TRBD2, which cannot be checked without DNA. The CDR3 has 15 residues. The germline gives CDR1 SGHKS, CDR2 YYEKEE (reference sequence). CDR3 loop: CASSRSGGVKETQYF.